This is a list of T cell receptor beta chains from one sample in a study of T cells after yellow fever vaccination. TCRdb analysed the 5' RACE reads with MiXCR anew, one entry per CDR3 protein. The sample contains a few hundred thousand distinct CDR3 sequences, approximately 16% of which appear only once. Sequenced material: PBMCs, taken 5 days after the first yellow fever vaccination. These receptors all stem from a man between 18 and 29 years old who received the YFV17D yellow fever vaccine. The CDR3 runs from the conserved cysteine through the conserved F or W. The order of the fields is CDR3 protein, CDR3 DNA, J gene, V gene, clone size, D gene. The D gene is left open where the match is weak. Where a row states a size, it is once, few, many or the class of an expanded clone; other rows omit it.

CDR3aa: CAISDPRGGGAEQYF
CDR3nt: TGTGCCATCAGTGACCCCCGAGGGGGGGGGGCGGAGCAGTACTTC
j_gene: TRBJ2-7
v_gene: TRBV10-3
abundance: many
d_gene: -

CDR3aa: CASSFTDLIELGWKFF
CDR3nt: TGTGCCAGCAGCTTTACCGACTTAATTGAGCTAGGATGGAAGTTCTTC
j_gene: TRBJ2-1
v_gene: TRBV7-2
abundance: -
d_gene: -

CDR3aa: CASSQGVSYPYNEQFF
CDR3nt: TGTGCCAGCAGCCAAGGCGTCTCGTACCCCTACAATGAGCAGTTCTTC
j_gene: TRBJ2-1
v_gene: TRBV4-2
abundance: -
d_gene: -

CDR3aa: CASSLGNRVDQPQHF
CDR3nt: TGTGCCAGCAGCTTGGGGAACAGGGTAGACCAGCCCCAGCATTTT
j_gene: TRBJ1-5
v_gene: TRBV7-9
abundance: few
d_gene: -

CDR3aa: CASRSTDTQYF
CDR3nt: TGTGCCAGCAGGTCCACAGATACGCAGTATTTT
j_gene: TRBJ2-3
v_gene: TRBV6-5
abundance: many
d_gene: -

CDR3aa: CASSWGAGMIQETQYF
CDR3nt: TGCGCCAGCAGCTGGGGAGCGGGGATGATCCAAGAGACCCAGTACTTC
j_gene: TRBJ2-5
v_gene: TRBV5-1
abundance: few
d_gene: TRBD2

CDR3aa: CASSGRGGGELFF
CDR3nt: TGTGCCAGCAGCGGGAGGGGCGGGGGGGAGCTGTTTTTT
j_gene: TRBJ2-2
v_gene: TRBV7-2
abundance: -
d_gene: TRBD2

CDR3aa: CASGLVPGTGGEQYF
CDR3nt: TGTGCTAGTGGTTTGGTACCTGGGACAGGGGGCGAGCAGTACTTC
j_gene: TRBJ2-7
v_gene: TRBV12-5
abundance: few
d_gene: TRBD1

CDR3aa: CASSQVGWNSPLHF
CDR3nt: TGTGCCAGCAGCCAAGTTGGATGGAATTCACCCCTCCACTTT
j_gene: TRBJ1-6
v_gene: TRBV3-1
abundance: many
d_gene: -

CDR3aa: CASSLTLAEQYF
CDR3nt: TGTGCCAGCAGCTTGACCTTAGCGGAGCAGTACTTC
j_gene: TRBJ2-7
v_gene: TRBV7-2
abundance: few
d_gene: -

CDR3aa: CSATGVAYYNEQFF
CDR3nt: TGCAGTGCTACTGGGGTCGCGTACTACAATGAGCAGTTCTTC
j_gene: TRBJ2-1
v_gene: TRBV20-1
abundance: -
d_gene: -

CDR3aa: CSVEAPGTQYF
CDR3nt: TGCAGCGTTGAAGCCCCAGGGACCCAGTACTTC
j_gene: TRBJ2-5
v_gene: TRBV29-1
abundance: few
d_gene: -

CDR3aa: CASSLRGDNQPQHF
CDR3nt: TGTGCCAGCAGCCTAAGGGGGGACAATCAGCCCCAGCATTTT
j_gene: TRBJ1-5
v_gene: TRBV12-3/TRBV12-4
abundance: -
d_gene: -

CDR3aa: CASSDHGTSREQFF
CDR3nt: TGTGCCAGCAGTGACCACGGGACTAGCCGGGAGCAGTTCTTC
j_gene: TRBJ2-1
v_gene: TRBV25-1
abundance: few
d_gene: TRBD2

CDR3aa: CASSRGLWNSPLHF
CDR3nt: TGCGCCAGCAGCCGTGGACTGTGGAATTCACCCCTCCACTTT
j_gene: TRBJ1-6
v_gene: TRBV4-3
abundance: -
d_gene: -

CDR3aa: CASSFVVAGYSTGELFF
CDR3nt: TGTGCCAGCAGCTTTGTTGTTGCGGGGTATTCGACCGGGGAGCTGTTTTTT
j_gene: TRBJ2-2
v_gene: TRBV7-9
abundance: -
d_gene: -

CDR3aa: CASSYVQGGGNYGYTF
CDR3nt: TGTGCCAGCAGTTATGTCCAGGGAGGAGGCAACTATGGCTACACCTTC
j_gene: TRBJ1-2
v_gene: TRBV12-3/TRBV12-4
abundance: -
d_gene: -

CDR3aa: CASSQMSGKNEQFF
CDR3nt: TGTGCCAGCAGTCAGATGAGCGGGAAGAATGAGCAGTTCTTC
j_gene: TRBJ2-1
v_gene: TRBV3-1
abundance: once
d_gene: TRBD2

CDR3aa: CASSQDFAQGVYYGYTF
CDR3nt: TGTGCCAGCAGCCAAGACTTTGCCCAGGGGGTTTACTATGGCTACACCTTC
j_gene: TRBJ1-2
v_gene: TRBV4-2
abundance: many
d_gene: TRBD1

CDR3aa: CSAHKQGFPYEQYF
CDR3nt: TGCAGTGCTCATAAACAGGGGTTTCCCTACGAGCAGTACTTC
j_gene: TRBJ2-7
v_gene: TRBV20-1
abundance: -
d_gene: TRBD1

CDR3aa: CASNPTRSETQYF
CDR3nt: TGTGCCAGCAACCCAACGCGGTCGGAGACCCAGTACTTC
j_gene: TRBJ2-5
v_gene: TRBV7-2
abundance: few
d_gene: -

CDR3aa: CASSQWAGIDEQFF
CDR3nt: TGTGCCAGCAGCCAGTGGGCCGGGATCGATGAGCAGTTCTTC
j_gene: TRBJ2-1
v_gene: TRBV7-2
abundance: few
d_gene: -

CDR3aa: CASSTSPFSGNTIYF
CDR3nt: TGTGCCAGCAGCACATCCCCCTTCTCTGGAAACACCATATATTTT
j_gene: TRBJ1-3
v_gene: TRBV28
abundance: -
d_gene: -

CDR3aa: CAISSFGGYSGNTIYF
CDR3nt: TGTGCCATCAGTTCCTTTGGCGGTTACTCTGGAAACACCATATATTTT
j_gene: TRBJ1-3
v_gene: TRBV10-3
abundance: few
d_gene: -

CDR3aa: CASSASMGGNQPQHF
CDR3nt: TGTGCCAGCAGCGCGAGTATGGGAGGCAATCAGCCCCAGCATTTT
j_gene: TRBJ1-5
v_gene: TRBV6-1
abundance: -
d_gene: -

CDR3aa: CASSYGLTNTDTQYF
CDR3nt: TGTGCCAGCAGTTACGGACTAACCAACACAGATACGCAGTATTTT
j_gene: TRBJ2-3
v_gene: TRBV6-2/TRBV6-3
abundance: few
d_gene: -

CDR3aa: CASSRLAGRNNEQFF
CDR3nt: TGTGCCAGCAGCAGACTAGCGGGGCGCAACAATGAGCAGTTCTTC
j_gene: TRBJ2-1
v_gene: TRBV7-9
abundance: many
d_gene: TRBD2

CDR3aa: CASTKRPGSPNTEAFF
CDR3nt: TGTGCCAGTACCAAACGCCCGGGGTCCCCTAACACTGAAGCTTTCTTT
j_gene: TRBJ1-1
v_gene: TRBV19
abundance: -
d_gene: -

CDR3aa: CASSLQGAGSPLHF
CDR3nt: TGTGCCAGCAGTTTACAGGGGGCGGGTTCACCCCTCCACTTT
j_gene: TRBJ1-6
v_gene: TRBV7-8
abundance: -
d_gene: TRBD1

CDR3aa: CASSRLTLSGNTIYF
CDR3nt: TGTGCCAGCAGCCGCCTCACCCTCTCTGGAAACACCATATATTTT
j_gene: TRBJ1-3
v_gene: TRBV7-9
abundance: -
d_gene: -

CDR3aa: CASSPSGLVLDTQYF
CDR3nt: TGTGCCAGCTCGCCTTCGGGACTAGTGTTAGATACGCAGTATTTT
j_gene: TRBJ2-3
v_gene: TRBV3-1
abundance: -
d_gene: TRBD2

CDR3aa: CASSFGAEAFF
CDR3nt: TGCGCCAGCAGCTTCGGGGCTGAAGCTTTCTTT
j_gene: TRBJ1-1
v_gene: TRBV5-1
abundance: -
d_gene: -

CDR3aa: CATSRGRPPEAFF
CDR3nt: TGTGCCACCAGCAGAGGACGGCCCCCCGAAGCTTTCTTT
j_gene: TRBJ1-1
v_gene: TRBV15
abundance: few
d_gene: -

CDR3aa: CASSLSEGGYSPLHF
CDR3nt: TGTGCCAGCAGCCTCTCGGAGGGGGGGTATTCACCCCTCCACTTT
j_gene: TRBJ1-6
v_gene: TRBV7-9
abundance: few
d_gene: -

CDR3aa: CSAGLGVGTEAFF
CDR3nt: TGCAGTGCTGGACTGGGGGTGGGAACTGAAGCTTTCTTT
j_gene: TRBJ1-1
v_gene: TRBV20-1
abundance: few
d_gene: -

CDR3aa: CASSYGIWGNTEAFF
CDR3nt: TGTGCCAGCAGTTACGGGATATGGGGGAACACTGAAGCTTTCTTT
j_gene: TRBJ1-1
v_gene: TRBV6-5
abundance: -
d_gene: -

CDR3aa: CTSSPTDPGPRDEVGYTF
CDR3nt: TGCACCAGCAGTCCCACCGACCCCGGACCCCGTGATGAGGTGGGCTACACCTTC
j_gene: TRBJ1-2
v_gene: TRBV27
abundance: -
d_gene: -

CDR3aa: CSATGTIQDEQYF
CDR3nt: TGCAGTGCTACCGGGACGATCCAGGACGAGCAGTACTTC
j_gene: TRBJ2-7
v_gene: TRBV20-1
abundance: few
d_gene: -

CDR3aa: CASSLELLRSTDTQYF
CDR3nt: TGTGCCAGCAGCTTAGAGCTCCTCCGATCCACAGATACGCAGTATTTT
j_gene: TRBJ2-3
v_gene: TRBV7-2
abundance: -
d_gene: -

CDR3aa: CATPGGLNQETQYF
CDR3nt: TGTGCCACCCCCGGGGGGCTCAACCAAGAGACCCAGTACTTC
j_gene: TRBJ2-5
v_gene: TRBV7-2
abundance: few
d_gene: -

CDR3aa: CASSYTAVAGNEQFF
CDR3nt: TGTGCCAGCAGTTACACTGCCGTAGCGGGTAATGAGCAGTTCTTC
j_gene: TRBJ2-1
v_gene: TRBV6-2/TRBV6-3
abundance: few
d_gene: TRBD2

CDR3aa: CATSEGDGEAVF
CDR3nt: TGTGCCACCAGTGAAGGGGACGGTGAAGCTGTCTTT
j_gene: TRBJ1-1
v_gene: TRBV24-1
abundance: -
d_gene: -

CDR3aa: CATDRGLDTDTQYF
CDR3nt: TGTGCCACAGACAGGGGGCTAGACACAGATACGCAGTATTTT
j_gene: TRBJ2-3
v_gene: TRBV6-1
abundance: -
d_gene: TRBD1

CDR3aa: CASSQATSGGAWETQYF
CDR3nt: TGCGCCAGCAGCCAAGCGACTAGCGGGGGGGCTTGGGAGACCCAGTACTTC
j_gene: TRBJ2-5
v_gene: TRBV4-1
abundance: once
d_gene: TRBD2

CDR3aa: CASSVGLGQGISYEQYF
CDR3nt: TGTGCCAGCAGCGTGGGATTGGGACAGGGGATTTCCTACGAGCAGTACTTC
j_gene: TRBJ2-7
v_gene: TRBV9
abundance: -
d_gene: TRBD1

CDR3aa: CASRGQGKETQYF
CDR3nt: TGCGCCAGCAGAGGACAGGGGAAGGAGACCCAGTACTTC
j_gene: TRBJ2-5
v_gene: TRBV4-1
abundance: -
d_gene: TRBD1

CDR3aa: CASSYGQGRNTGELFF
CDR3nt: TGTGCCAGCAGTTATGGGCAGGGCAGGAACACCGGGGAGCTGTTTTTT
j_gene: TRBJ2-2
v_gene: TRBV6-5
abundance: -
d_gene: -

CDR3aa: CASTPRGGNTEAFF
CDR3nt: TGTGCCAGCACCCCGAGGGGAGGCAACACTGAAGCTTTCTTT
j_gene: TRBJ1-1
v_gene: TRBV11-2
abundance: -
d_gene: -

CDR3aa: CASSLKRGVADTQYF
CDR3nt: TGTGCCAGCAGCTTAAAAAGAGGAGTGGCTGATACCCAGTACTTC
j_gene: TRBJ2-5
v_gene: TRBV13
abundance: -
d_gene: -

CDR3aa: CASRLGWNTGELFF
CDR3nt: TGTGCCAGCAGACTCGGTTGGAACACCGGGGAGCTGTTTTTT
j_gene: TRBJ2-2
v_gene: TRBV27
abundance: -
d_gene: -

CDR3aa: CASSTFAGNQPQHF
CDR3nt: TGCGCCAGCAGCACATTTGCGGGCAATCAGCCCCAGCATTTT
j_gene: TRBJ1-5
v_gene: TRBV4-1
abundance: -
d_gene: -

CDR3aa: CSALRGGRTDTQYF
CDR3nt: TGCAGTGCTTTACGGGGGGGCCGCACAGATACGCAGTATTTT
j_gene: TRBJ2-3
v_gene: TRBV20-1
abundance: -
d_gene: TRBD2

CDR3aa: CASSYHQVGGQYEAFF
CDR3nt: TGTGCCAGCAGTTACCATCAAGTAGGTGGGCAGTATGAAGCTTTCTTT
j_gene: TRBJ1-1
v_gene: TRBV6-2/TRBV6-3
abundance: few
d_gene: -

CDR3aa: CASSYRQGGEKLFF
CDR3nt: TGTGCCAGCAGTTACCGGCAGGGAGGGGAAAAACTGTTTTTT
j_gene: TRBJ1-4
v_gene: TRBV6-5
abundance: -
d_gene: -

CDR3aa: CASSMGQAGEQYF
CDR3nt: TGTGCCAGTAGTATGGGACAGGCGGGAGAGCAGTACTTC
j_gene: TRBJ2-7
v_gene: TRBV19
abundance: -
d_gene: TRBD1

CDR3aa: CAISESREETQYF
CDR3nt: TGTGCCATCAGTGAGTCGCGGGAAGAGACCCAGTACTTC
j_gene: TRBJ2-5
v_gene: TRBV10-3
abundance: many
d_gene: -

CDR3aa: CASSLSSSGVPDTQYF
CDR3nt: TGTGCCAGCAGCTTGAGTTCTAGCGGGGTCCCAGATACGCAGTATTTT
j_gene: TRBJ2-3
v_gene: TRBV5-5
abundance: few
d_gene: TRBD2

CDR3aa: CASSRGTGRTNEKLFF
CDR3nt: TGTGCCAGCAGCCGAGGGACAGGGAGAACTAATGAAAAACTGTTTTTT
j_gene: TRBJ1-4
v_gene: TRBV6-1
abundance: few
d_gene: TRBD1